The text below deals with one T cell receptor beta chain. TCRdb reprocessed the 5' RACE reads; each CDR3 protein has one entry and no DNA is given. Its clone listing holds some 170,000 distinct CDR3 sequences. The germline gives CDR1 SGHRS, CDR2 YFSETQ. This CDR3 is built from 17 residues. This sample is drawn from a study of monozygotic twins with inflammatory bowel disease. The sequenced sample consisted of blood. V is TRBV5-1 and J is TRBJ1-2; TCRdb reports TRBD1, a call that lacks DNA to check it against. This TCR was recovered from a human donor with ulcerative colitis or Crohn's disease, or a healthy co-twin of an affected twin (not recorded which). The CDR3 is CASSLAQGKGIDYGYTF.